The rows below give T cell receptor beta chains drawn from one sample of a study of blood T cell repertoires in COVID-19. Data came from immunoSEQ multiplex PCR; TCRdb stores just in-frame clones and leaves some out. Among 60,000 to 75,000 clones listed, 79% were seen once. Sequenced: peripheral blood. The source is a woman between 45 and 65 years old with acute or convalescent COVID-19. The CDR3 runs from the conserved cysteine through the conserved F or W. The D gene is left open where the match is weak. Size is omitted from some rows. Given values are once, few, many or a class for expanded clones.

D: .
size: .
length: 12
V: TRBV7-8
J: TRBJ1-6
DNA: TGTGCCAGCAGCTTAGCTCTGTCACCCCTCCACTTT
CDR3: CASSLALSPLHF

D: .
size: once
length: 13
V: TRBV7-9
J: TRBJ1-2
DNA: TGTGCCAGCAGCTTCTCACAGGGTAATGGCTACACCTTC
CDR3: CASSFSQGNGYTF

D: .
size: .
length: 15
V: TRBV2
J: TRBJ1-3
DNA: TGTGCCAGCAAGTTCTTAGGACACTCTGGAAACACCATATATTTT
CDR3: CASKFLGHSGNTIYF

D: .
size: .
length: 14
V: TRBV9
J: TRBJ2-7
DNA: TGTGCCAGCAGCGCCCAGGGTACCCCCTACGAGCAGTACTTC
CDR3: CASSAQGTPYEQYF

D: .
size: .
length: 14
V: TRBV3-1/TRBV3-2
J: TRBJ2-7
DNA: TGTGCCAGCAGCCCCCCCACTGTGCCCTACGAGCAGTACTTC
CDR3: CASSPPTVPYEQYF

D: .
size: .
length: 15
V: TRBV4-1
J: TRBJ2-1
DNA: TGCGCCAGCAGCCAAGTGGTGGCCTCCTACAATGAGCAGTTCTTC
CDR3: CASSQVVASYNEQFF

D: TRBD2
size: .
length: 16
V: TRBV28
J: TRBJ2-1
DNA: TGTGCCAGCAGTCGGGCCCTAGCGGGAGGGTACAATGAGCAGTTCTTC
CDR3: CASSRALAGGYNEQFF

D: TRBD1
size: few
length: 15
V: TRBV4-1
J: TRBJ1-4
DNA: TGCGCCAGCAGCCACCCGACAGGGGTTAATGAAAAACTGTTTTTT
CDR3: CASSHPTGVNEKLFF

D: TRBD2
size: .
length: 16
V: TRBV5-1
J: TRBJ2-5
DNA: TGCGCCAGCAGCTTGGATTCGGCGGGAGGGGGGGAGACCCAGTACTTC
CDR3: CASSLDSAGGGETQYF

D: TRBD1
size: .
length: 15
V: TRBV30
J: TRBJ1-5
DNA: TGTGCCTGGAGTTCTCTTGACAGGGTCGATCAGCCCCAGCATTTT
CDR3: CAWSSLDRVDQPQHF

D: .
size: .
length: 14
V: TRBV10-1
J: TRBJ2-3
DNA: TGCGCCAGCAGTGGCATCCAGAGCACAGATACGCAGTATTTT
CDR3: CASSGIQSTDTQYF

D: TRBD2
size: .
length: 15
V: TRBV27
J: TRBJ2-3
DNA: TGTGCCAGCAGTTTTGCGGGAGGCTCGGTAGATACGCAGTATTTT
CDR3: CASSFAGGSVDTQYF

D: .
size: .
length: 16
V: TRBV7-2
J: TRBJ2-5
DNA: TGTGCCAGCCGGGCCATTCTGGGGGGGGGCCGGGAGACCCAGTACTTC
CDR3: CASRAILGGGRETQYF

D: TRBD1
size: .
length: 15
V: TRBV4-1
J: TRBJ1-5
DNA: TGCGCCAGCAGCCGGACAGGGGGAGGCAATCAGCCCCAGCATTTT
CDR3: CASSRTGGGNQPQHF

D: TRBD2
size: .
length: 16
V: TRBV5-1
J: TRBJ2-7
DNA: TGCGCCAGCAGCTCGCAATCGGGAGCGGGGGGCTACGAGCAGTACTTC
CDR3: CASSSQSGAGGYEQYF

D: TRBD2
size: .
length: 15
V: TRBV27
J: TRBJ2-1
DNA: TGTGCCAGCAGTGGGGGCGGGAGGGCCTACAATGAGCAGTTCTTC
CDR3: CASSGGGRAYNEQFF

D: TRBD1
size: .
length: 13
V: TRBV29-1
J: TRBJ1-1
DNA: TGCAGCGTAGGGACAGGACCCAACACTGAAGCTTTCTTT
CDR3: CSVGTGPNTEAFF

D: .
size: .
length: 14
V: TRBV19
J: TRBJ1-6
DNA: TGTGCCAGTAGAAGCAGGGAGGGAAGTTCACCCCTCCACTTT
CDR3: CASRSREGSSPLHF

D: .
size: .
length: 15
V: TRBV9
J: TRBJ2-3
DNA: TGTGCCAGCAGCGTAGGAGGGGGAGGCACAGATACGCAGTATTTT
CDR3: CASSVGGGGTDTQYF

D: TRBD1
size: .
length: 13
V: TRBV2
J: TRBJ2-7
DNA: TGTGCCAGCAGTGAACAGGGGGCGGGCGAGCAGTACTTC
CDR3: CASSEQGAGEQYF

D: TRBD2
size: few
length: 16
V: TRBV5-1
J: TRBJ2-3
DNA: TGCGCCAGCAGCTTGGTAGTAGCGGGGGCCGGGGATACGCAGTATTTT
CDR3: CASSLVVAGAGDTQYF

D: .
size: .
length: 17
V: TRBV4-3
J: TRBJ1-3
DNA: TGCGCCAGCAGCCAAGACCACCCTCAGGCGACTGGAAACACCATATATTTT
CDR3: CASSQDHPQATGNTIYF

D: TRBD1
size: .
length: 14
V: TRBV7-2
J: TRBJ1-2
DNA: TGTGCCAGCAGCTCTCGGACAGGTTCTAATGGCTACACCTTC
CDR3: CASSSRTGSNGYTF

D: .
size: .
length: 15
V: TRBV7-2
J: TRBJ2-1
DNA: TGTGCCAGCAGCCAAGGGGCTGTCTCCTACAATGAGCAGTTCTTC
CDR3: CASSQGAVSYNEQFF

D: .
size: .
length: 11
V: TRBV5-4
J: TRBJ2-1
DNA: TGTGCCAGCAGCTTGGAGCTAGAGCAGTTCTTC
CDR3: CASSLELEQFF

D: .
size: few
length: 13
V: TRBV4-1
J: TRBJ1-5
DNA: TGCGCCAGCAGCCTAGAGGTAGATCAGCCCCAGCATTTT
CDR3: CASSLEVDQPQHF

D: .
size: .
length: 14
V: TRBV4-2
J: TRBJ1-1
DNA: TGTGCCAGCAGCCAAGATCGGAGGGGCACTGAAGCTTTCTTT
CDR3: CASSQDRRGTEAFF

D: TRBD1
size: .
length: 11
V: TRBV2
J: TRBJ1-1
DNA: TGTGCCAGCGAAGGACAGGGGAGAGCTTTCTTT
CDR3: CASEGQGRAFF

D: .
size: few
length: 14
V: TRBV29-1
J: TRBJ2-2
DNA: TGCAGCGTTGAGGGACTCGAAAACACCGGGGAGCTGTTTTTT
CDR3: CSVEGLENTGELFF

D: .
size: .
length: 13
V: TRBV18
J: TRBJ2-3
DNA: TGTGCCAGCTCGCGATCGGTTCAAGATACGCAGTATTTT
CDR3: CASSRSVQDTQYF

D: .
size: once
length: 14
V: TRBV18
J: TRBJ2-4
DNA: TGTGCCAGCTCACCAGGGACAACCAAAAACATTCAGTACTTC
CDR3: CASSPGTTKNIQYF

D: .
size: .
length: 14
V: TRBV3-1/TRBV3-2
J: TRBJ2-2
DNA: TGTGCCAGCAGCCAAGATATTAACACCGGGGAGCTGTTTTTT
CDR3: CASSQDINTGELFF

D: .
size: .
length: 14
V: TRBV9
J: TRBJ1-1
DNA: TGTGCCAGCAGCGTAGACGGCAGGTACACTGAAGCTTTCTTT
CDR3: CASSVDGRYTEAFF

D: .
size: .
length: 16
V: TRBV6-1
J: TRBJ1-2
DNA: TGTGCCAGCAGTGAATCTCACAGGTGGGATAACTATGGCTACACCTTC
CDR3: CASSESHRWDNYGYTF

D: TRBD1
size: .
length: 16
V: TRBV29-1
J: TRBJ1-2
DNA: TGCAGTATACTGAATTTACCGGGACAGGGGGCCTATGGCTACACCTTC
CDR3: CSILNLPGQGAYGYTF

D: .
size: few
length: 15
V: TRBV6-5
J: TRBJ1-1
DNA: TGTGCCAGCAGTTACTCATCCCAGTTGAACACTGAAGCTTTCTTT
CDR3: CASSYSSQLNTEAFF

D: TRBD1
size: .
length: 18
V: TRBV4-3
J: TRBJ2-1
DNA: TGCGCCAGCAGCCAAGGAGGTGGGCAGGGGGCGTTCTACAATGAGCAGTTCTTC
CDR3: CASSQGGGQGAFYNEQFF

D: .
size: .
length: 14
V: TRBV7-3
J: TRBJ2-5
DNA: TGTGCCAGCAGTCCCAATCCAGGGGGGGAGACCCAGTACTTC
CDR3: CASSPNPGGETQYF

D: .
size: .
length: 12
V: TRBV10-3
J: TRBJ2-7
DNA: TGTGCCATCAGTGAAACAGGTTACGAGCAGTACTTC
CDR3: CAISETGYEQYF

D: .
size: .
length: 20
V: TRBV27
J: TRBJ2-1
DNA: TGTGCCAGCAGTTCGGCATCTTTAGCGGGTATTGTAGCAGGGGTCAATGAGCAGTTCTTC
CDR3: CASSSASLAGIVAGVNEQFF

D: .
size: .
length: 15
V: TRBV5-1
J: TRBJ2-5
DNA: TGCGCCAGCAGCGGATCACGGGGGTACCAAGAGACCCAGTACTTC
CDR3: CASSGSRGYQETQYF

D: TRBD1
size: once
length: 15
V: TRBV7-3
J: TRBJ1-5
DNA: TGTGCCAGCAGCTCCCACAGGGGGGGCAATCAGCCCCAGCATTTT
CDR3: CASSSHRGGNQPQHF

D: TRBD1
size: .
length: 14
V: TRBV10-3
J: TRBJ1-6
DNA: TGTGCCATCAGCCTGACAGGGTCGAATTCACCCCTCCACTTT
CDR3: CAISLTGSNSPLHF

D: .
size: .
length: 13
V: TRBV24-1
J: TRBJ2-3
DNA: TGTGCCACCAGTGGTCTAGGCACAGATACGCAGTATTTT
CDR3: CATSGLGTDTQYF

D: TRBD2
size: .
length: 15
V: TRBV2
J: TRBJ2-1
DNA: TGTGCCAGCAATTTTCTAGCGGGGGGGATCAATGAGCAGTTCTTC
CDR3: CASNFLAGGINEQFF